This entry lists 30 T cell receptor beta chains sequenced from one sample in a study of PD-L1 blockade in urothelial cancer. Clones were sequenced by immunoSEQ multiplex PCR, and TCRdb holds only the in-frame ones, with some missing. The sample lists 80,000 to 130,000 clones, about 90% occurring once. Material: PBMCs, obtained around atezolizumab (anti-PD-L1) treatment. These receptors were taken from a woman older than 75 with urothelial cancer.

This sequence joins TRBV2 and TRBJ2-1; 10 bases fit TRBD2. The ends lost 0 bases at V and 9 bases at J; junction bases unmatched: 8. This CDR3 spans 16 amino acids. Germline V gene data show CDR1 as SNHLY and CDR2 as FYNNEI. This CDR3 reads CASSEAEPSGGFEQFF. As DNA, the CDR3 is TGTGCCAGCAGTGAAGCGGAGCCTAGCGGGGGATTTGAGCAGTTCTTC.

The V gene is TRBV6-1, the J gene TRBJ1-5, with 9 bases that match TRBD1. Germline trimming cut 8 bases from V and 3 bases from J; bases unmatched to any gene: 2. This CDR3 has 13 amino acids. CDR1 and CDR2 (germline): MNHNS, SASEGT. The CDR3 nucleotides read TGTGCCAGCGACAGGGGGTTCAATCAGCCCCAGCATTTT. It is translated as CASDRGFNQPQHF.

Only one count was recorded for this clone. The genes are TRBV6-1 and TRBJ1-1, with D tentatively TRBD1 (5 bases). The V gene lost 4 bases and the J gene lost 1 base, with 7 bases spanning the gap. The CDR3 length is 13 residues. Germline lookup yields CDR1 MNHNS and CDR2 SASEGT. DNA for the CDR3: TGTGCCAGCAGTGTGGGGCCGAACACTGAAGCTTTCTTT. Its translation is CASSVGPNTEAFF.

CDR3 protein: CASSYLPLLNYGYTF. Written as DNA, the CDR3 is TGTGCCAGCAGTTACCTACCCCTCCTGAACTATGGCTACACCTTC. This sequence joins TRBV6-5 and TRBJ1-2; D is unresolved. The V gene's germline CDR1 is MNHEY and CDR2 SVGAGI. The CDR3 loop spans 15 amino acids. V was trimmed by 2 bases and J by 2 bases, leaving 12 bases between them.

The chain employs TRBV6-5 and TRBJ2-1, with D tentatively TRBD1 (7 bases). The V gene lost 6 bases and the J gene lost 5 bases, with 14 bases spanning the gap. Germline CDR1 and CDR2: MNHEY and SVGAGI. The CDR3 sequence is 14 residues long. CDR3 coding DNA: TGTGCCAGCAGCCTCGGAGGGGGCCACAATGAGCAGTTCTTC. This codes for CASSLGGGHNEQFF.

The genes are TRBV9 and TRBJ2-1; tentatively, D is TRBD2 (5 bases). The CDR3 length is 15 residues. The V and J ends lost 3 bases and 0 bases respectively, with 10 bases between them. The germline gives CDR1 SGDLS, CDR2 YYNGEE. The CDR3 reads CASSGTDFSYNEQFF. The CDR3, as DNA: TGTGCCAGCAGCGGAACGGACTTCTCCTACAATGAGCAGTTCTTC.

CDR3 residues: CASSSQGTNTEAFF. The CDR3 nucleotides read TGTGCCAGCAGCTCTCAGGGGACGAACACTGAAGCTTTCTTT. The chain combines TRBV7-3 with TRBJ1-1, with D possibly matching TRBD1 (6 bases). Germline values: CDR1 SGHTA, CDR2 FQGTGA. The CDR3 covers 14 residues. V lost 4 bases to trimming and J lost 1 base, with 10 bases between them.

This clone occurred a few times. The chain carries TRBV30 and TRBJ2-3; 14 bases are shared with TRBD2. Trimming at V came to 6 bases and at J to 3 bases, leaving 8 bases not matched to a gene. The CDR3 runs to 16 residues. Germline V CDR1 and CDR2: GTSNPN, SVGIG (reference sequence). The CDR3 sequence: CACTIGTSGSTDTQYF. For the CDR3, the DNA is TGTGCCTGCACAATTGGGACTAGCGGGAGTACAGATACGCAGTATTTT.

The chain joins TRBV10-1 to TRBJ2-5; D not resolved. The CDR3 consists of 13 residues. V gave up 4 bases and J gave up 5 bases, with 11 bases separating them. Germline CDR1 and CDR2: WNHNN and SYGVQD (reference sequence). CDR3 amino acids: CASSGNSRETQYF. DNA of the CDR3: TGCGCCAGCAGTGGAAATAGCCGGGAGACCCAGTACTTC.

The genes are TRBV5-6 and TRBJ1-2; no definite D call. Germline CDR1 and CDR2: SGHDT and YYEEEE. This CDR3 is built from 16 residues. The ends were cut back, 0 bases at V and 4 bases at J, with 16 bases in the middle. CDR3 protein: CASSLVQFTGGYGYTF. CDR3 coding DNA: TGTGCCAGCAGCTTGGTTCAGTTTACGGGTGGCTATGGCTACACCTTC.

This clone was recorded once. This chain connects TRBV27 to TRBJ1-2; no definite D call. The CDR3 runs 14 residues. CDR1 MNHEY and CDR2 SMNVEV come from the germline V gene (reference sequence). V was shortened by 7 bases and J by 3 bases, with 15 bases between the two germline ends. The CDR3: CASTPRWKDYGYTF. In DNA, the CDR3 is TGTGCCAGCACCCCGAGGTGGAAGGACTATGGCTACACCTTC.

The chain recombines TRBV18 with TRBJ2-7, with D maybe TRBD2 (5 bases). The CDR3 is 14 amino acids. Germline V CDR1 and CDR2: KGHSH, LQKENI. The V gene lost 4 bases and the J gene lost 5 bases, with 15 bases spanning the gap. The CDR3 reads CASSQTAGPDEQYF. DNA for the CDR3: TGTGCCAGCTCACAGACCGCGGGTCCCGACGAGCAGTACTTC. Supplemented by reference TRBV18 and TRBJ2-7, the full variable domain reads NAGVMQNPRHLVRRRGQEARLRCSPMKGHSHVYWYRQLPEEGLKFMVYLQKENIIDESGMPKERFSAEFPKEGPSILRIQQVVRGDSAAYFCASSQTAGPDEQYFGPGTRLTVT.

Notes on this clone: One end of the junction is discordant with germline, which a read error may explain. This sequence joins TRBV6-1 and TRBJ1-1, with 9 bases that match TRBD1. Looked up from germline, CDR1 is MNHNS and CDR2 is SASEGT. The CDR3 has 13 residues. CDR3 bases: TGTGCCAGCAGTGAAGCCCGGGACAGGGTTAGGGTCTTT. Translated, it gives CASSEARDRVRVF.

This clone has only one observation. The genes are TRBV6-1 and TRBJ1-1; D is unclear. Germline CDR1 reads MNHNS; CDR2 reads SASEGT. The ends were cut back, 10 bases at V and 9 bases at J, with 15 bases in the middle. The CDR3 loop spans 11 amino acids. The CDR3, as DNA: TGTGCCACCTCCCCAGGACTTCAAGCTTTCTTT. Residues: CATSPGLQAFF.

The genes are TRBV29-1 and TRBJ2-5, with D perhaps TRBD2 (5 bases). The V end was cut by 5 bases, the J end by 5 bases, with 9 bases between. This CDR3 is built from 11 residues. CDR1 and CDR2 from the germline V gene are SQVTM and ANQGSEA. For the CDR3, the DNA is TGCAGCGTTTCCGGGGTGGAGACCCAGTACTTC. It yields the protein CSVSGVETQYF.

This chain uses TRBV5-6 with TRBJ2-7; no clear D gene. CDR1 and CDR2 from the germline V gene are SGHDT and YYEEEE. Trimming removed 1 base at V and 0 bases at J, with 11 bases between. The CDR3 covers 15 residues. The CDR3 spells CASSLIGGNSYEQYF. CDR3 bases: TGTGCCAGCAGCTTGATCGGCGGTAACTCCTACGAGCAGTACTTC.

The chain is built from TRBV28 and TRBJ1-1; D is ambiguous. Germline V CDR1 and CDR2: MDHEN, SYDVKM. This CDR3 is built from 12 residues. Trimming stripped 3 bases from V and 9 bases from J, with 11 bases between. The CDR3 loop is CASSFGGNQAFF. The DNA of the CDR3 is TGTGCCAGCAGTTTCGGCGGGAACCAAGCTTTCTTT.

V usage is TRBV5-1 and J usage is TRBJ2-3, with D maybe TRBD2 (5 bases). V lost 2 bases, J lost 6 bases, and 10 bases lay in between. Per the germline V gene, CDR1 is SGHRS and CDR2 is YFSETQ. The CDR3 is 13 amino acids. CDR3 nucleotides: TGCGCCAGCAGCTTCGAGGGTACCGATACGCAGTATTTT. Translation gives CASSFEGTDTQYF.

The CDR3 loop reads CASSPQGRANEQFF. CDR3 DNA sequence: TGTGCCAGCAGTCCCCAAGGCAGGGCGAATGAGCAGTTCTTC. J is TRBJ2-1 and V is TRBV6-1; D possibly corresponds to TRBD1 (5 bases). Germline V gene data show CDR1 as MNHNS and CDR2 as SASEGT. V lost 5 bases and J 7 bases, leaving 15 bases between the germline ends. The CDR3 consists of 14 residues.

The chain uses TRBV9 and TRBJ2-7, with TRBD1 identical over 10 bases. CDR3 length equals 15 residues. The V gene end was trimmed by 0 bases and the J gene end by 3 bases; junction bases not matched to a gene: 3. Germline V gene data show CDR1 as SGDLS and CDR2 as YYNGEE. The CDR3 region is CASSVGGTGVYEQYF. In DNA form, the CDR3 reads TGTGCCAGCAGCGTAGGTGGGACAGGGGTCTACGAGCAGTACTTC.

V usage is TRBV7-8 and J usage is TRBJ1-2; D unclear. Germline loops: CDR1 SGHVS, CDR2 FQNEAQ. The CDR3 sequence is 13 residues long. Trimming cost V 5 bases and J 4 bases, with 11 bases left between them. DNA of the CDR3: TGTGCCAGCAGCCACGACTCCAGCTATGGCTACACCTTC. Translated, it gives CASSHDSSYGYTF.

The chain employs TRBV2 and TRBJ1-2; 7 nucleotides match TRBD1. Germline-derived CDR1 and CDR2 are SNHLY and FYNNEI. The CDR3 loop spans 13 amino acids. J lost 5 bases, V lost 4 bases, and 4 bases had no gene match. The CDR3, as DNA: TGTGCCAGCAGTGCAGAGGGGGCGTATGGCTACACCTTC. Amino acids: CASSAEGAYGYTF.

The genes are TRBV28 and TRBJ1-5; D may be TRBD1 (5 bases). Looked up from germline, CDR1 is MDHEN and CDR2 is SYDVKM. This CDR3 spans 17 amino acids. V was shortened by 3 bases and J by 2 bases, with 17 bases between the two germline ends. CDR3 DNA: TGTGCCAGCAGTTTGGGTATGGGGGGTGGGGGCAATCAGCCCCAGCATTTT. It is translated as CASSLGMGGGGNQPQHF.

The chain combines TRBV7-9 with TRBJ1-5; TRBD1 aligns across 8 bases. The germline gives CDR1 SEHNR, CDR2 FQNEAQ (reference sequence). J lost 6 bases, V lost 5 bases, and 6 bases had no gene match. The CDR3 totals 14 residues. The CDR3 nucleotides are TGTGCCAGCAGCCCCGGACAGGGTGGTCAGCCCCAGCATTTT. Translating gives CASSPGQGGQPQHF.

V gene TRBV7-8 combines with J gene TRBJ2-1; D is perhaps TRBD2 (6 bases). The CDR3 is made up of 14 amino acids. The germline V gene has CDR1 SGHVS and CDR2 FQNEAQ. The V gene lost 5 bases and the J gene lost 0 bases, with 8 bases spanning the gap. CDR3: CASSGTPSYNEQFF. Written as DNA, the CDR3 is TGTGCCAGCAGCGGGACTCCCTCCTACAATGAGCAGTTCTTC. Full variable domain (outside the CDR3, taken from reference TRBV7-8 and TRBJ2-1): GAGVSQSPRYKVAKRGQDVALRCDPISGHVSLFWYQQALGQGPEFLTYFQNEAQLDKSGLPSDRFFAERPEGSVSTLKIQRTQQEDSAVYLCASSGTPSYNEQFFGPGTRLTVL.

This sequence joins TRBV19 and TRBJ1-5; 7 bases fit TRBD1. The CDR3 runs 17 residues. The germline V gene encodes CDR1 LNHDA and CDR2 SQIVND (reference sequence). The V segment lost 3 bases and the J segment 3 bases; nucleotides outside the gene matches: 11. The CDR3 here is CASSISKGGLINQPQHF. In DNA, the CDR3 is TGTGCCAGTAGTATCTCGAAAGGGGGCTTAATCAATCAGCCCCAGCATTTT.

The CDR3 DNA reads TGTGCCAGCAGCCCCGGGACTAGCGGGAGGGTTGAGCAGTTCTTC. It encodes CASSPGTSGRVEQFF. The chain is built from TRBV5-4 and TRBJ2-1; 16 bases map to TRBD2. CDR1 is SGHNT and CDR2 is YYREEE in the germline V gene (reference sequence). The CDR3 runs to 15 residues. V lost 4 bases and J lost 9; bases outside the gene matches: 4.

The chain is built from TRBV2 and TRBJ2-2; the D gene is possibly TRBD1 (5 bases). V was pared by 2 bases and J by 5 bases, with 6 bases between. The CDR3 covers 13 residues. CDR1 and CDR2 from the germline V gene are SNHLY and FYNNEI. As DNA, the CDR3 is TGTGCCAGCAGTGAAAGGGGTACCGGGGAGCTGTTTTTT. Translation: CASSERGTGELFF.

The chain combines TRBV7-3 with TRBJ2-7; D is possibly TRBD2 (5 bases). Germline lookup yields CDR1 SGHTA and CDR2 FQGTGA. Trimming took off 5 bases at V and 6 bases at J, with 20 bases between the two ends. The CDR3 covers 15 residues. Here the CDR3 reads CASSPEASWSLEQYF. CDR3 bases: TGTGCCAGCAGCCCGGAGGCCTCTTGGTCCCTCGAGCAGTACTTC.

This clone was counted a few times. The chain employs TRBV2 and TRBJ1-2; no clear D gene. V was clipped by 1 base and J by 0 bases, with 6 bases between them. Germline assignment: CDR1 SNHLY and CDR2 FYNNEI. This CDR3 has 14 amino acids. DNA of the CDR3: TGTGCCAGCAGTGAAGACAGAGCTAACTATGGCTACACCTTC. Protein product: CASSEDRANYGYTF.